This TCR beta chain emerged from a study of blood T cell repertoires in COVID-19. Study summary: PBMCs, B-cell-depleted T cells, or T cells were the source of the cDNA or gDNA that made up the material.

Sequencing used immunoSEQ multiplex PCR; TCRdb keeps in-frame clones, though not all of them. The sample contains 60,000 to 90,000 clones, over 65% of which appear only once. A single count supports this clone. Trimming took off 2 bases at V and 0 bases at J, with 5 bases between the two ends. This CDR3 contains 14 residues. Germline-derived CDR1 and CDR2 are LGHDT and YNNKEL (reference sequence). The chain links TRBV3-1 (or the pseudogene TRBV3-2) to TRBJ1-3; possibly TRBD1 for D (5 bases). Sequenced material: peripheral blood. The clonotype originates from a human donor with acute or convalescent COVID-19. The donor label of this sample is uncertain. The CDR3 DNA follows: TGTGCCAGCAGCCAACAGGGCTCTGGAAACACCATATATTTT. Translating gives CASSQQGSGNTIYF.